This T cell receptor (beta chain) was captured in a study of cytomegalovirus exposure and HLA in healthy donors. Study-wide results and limits: It was confirmed in vitro that a few of the CMV-associated chains were specific for CMV antigens.

Germline values: CDR1 SGHVS, CDR2 FQNEAQ. The CDR3 totals 15 residues. V lost 1 base and J lost 4; bases outside the gene matches: 4. TCRdb's copy holds only in-frame clones and misses some; the assay was immunoSEQ multiplex PCR. Counted here are a few hundred thousand clones, roughly 89% occurring once; the ten biggest clones make up roughly 0.4%. Worth noting for this clone: Its antigen is undetermined.

The clonotype was recovered from a woman younger than 35 in good health and CMV-seronegative. Sequencing was done on a sample of PBMCs. This rearrangement joins TRBV7-8 to TRBJ2-5; 9 bases line up with TRBD1. This CDR3 reads CASSLEGDRVETQYF. DNA of the CDR3: TGTGCCAGCAGCTTAGAGGGGGACAGGGTAGAGACCCAGTACTTC.